The 3 T cell receptor beta chains reported below all come from one sample, sequenced in a study of T-cell memory formation after mild COVID-19. TCRdb called the 5' RACE reads again in MiXCR, with one record for every CDR3 protein. This sample has about 290,000 distinct CDR3 sequences, with approximately 15% found just once. The sequencing sample was made of PBMCs or a T cell subset sorted from them (not recorded which). All receptors come from a man between 18 and 35 years old who had mild COVID-19 (a few samples of this study predate the infection). Cell type and time point are not known.

The rearrangement links TRBV20-1 to TRBJ1-5, with D uncertain. The CDR3 covers 12 residues. The V gene lost 3 bases and the J gene lost 1 base, with 4 bases spanning the gap. Germline CDR1 DFQATT, CDR2 SNEGSKA (reference sequence). The CDR3 nucleotides are TGCAGTGCTAGTTCGAGCAATCAGCCCCAGCATTTT. This translates into CSASSSNQPQHF.

This clonotype was picked up a small number of times. V usage is TRBV5-8 and J usage is TRBJ2-5; D unresolved. Germline loops: CDR1 SGHTS, CDR2 YDEGEE. The CDR3 is 9 amino acids. V lost 9 bases to trimming and J lost 12 bases, with 12 bases between them. CDR3: CATPRVEYF. CDR3 DNA sequence: TGTGCCACCCCACGAGTAGAGTACTTC.

V is TRBV28 and J is TRBJ1-3; no clear D. Germline V gene sequence: CDR1 MDHEN, CDR2 SYDVKM. The ends were cut back, 3 bases at V and 0 bases at J, with 15 bases in the middle. The CDR3 loop spans 17 amino acids. The CDR3 nucleotides are TGTGCCAGCAGTTTGATTGGGAGGGCCCGCTCTGGAAACACCATATATTTT. Residues: CASSLIGRARSGNTIYF.